This T cell receptor (beta chain) was sequenced in a study of CD8 T cells in Susac syndrome. With random hexamers, 0.5 to 1 ug RNA was reverse transcribed. Coverage of TCR beta CDR3 amplification by immunoSEQ multiplex PCR extended to 54 Vbeta and 13 Jbeta. Using its own MiXCR run on the immunoSEQ multiplex PCR reads, TCRdb lists one record per CDR3 protein. The data hold more than 130,000 distinct CDR3 sequences, with approximately 93% observed a single time. Germline V gene sequence: CDR1 SGHRS, CDR2 YFSETQ. Trimming cost V 7 bases and J 1 base, with 6 bases left between them. This CDR3 region has 12 residues. In contrast to the negatively isolated CD8+ and CD4+ T cells, TEMRA cells were FACS-enriched.

This clonotype was obtained from a human donor in good health. Sequencing input: CD8+ T cells from PBMCs. This chain connects TRBV5-1 to TRBJ2-1; tentative D call: TRBD2 (5 bases). The CDR3 bases are TGCGCCAGCCGACTATCCTACAATGAGCAGTTCTTC. Protein: CASRLSYNEQFF.